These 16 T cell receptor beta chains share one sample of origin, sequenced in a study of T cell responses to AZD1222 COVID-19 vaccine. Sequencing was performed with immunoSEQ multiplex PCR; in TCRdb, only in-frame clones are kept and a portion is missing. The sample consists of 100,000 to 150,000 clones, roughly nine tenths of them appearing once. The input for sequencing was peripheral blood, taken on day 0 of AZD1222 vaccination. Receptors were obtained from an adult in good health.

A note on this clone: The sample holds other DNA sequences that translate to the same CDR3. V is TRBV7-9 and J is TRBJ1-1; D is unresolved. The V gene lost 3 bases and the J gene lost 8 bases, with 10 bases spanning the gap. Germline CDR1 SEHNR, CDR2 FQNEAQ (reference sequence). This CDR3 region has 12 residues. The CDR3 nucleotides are TGTGCCAGCAGCTTCATCACCCCCGAAGCTTTCTTT. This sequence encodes CASSFITPEAFF.

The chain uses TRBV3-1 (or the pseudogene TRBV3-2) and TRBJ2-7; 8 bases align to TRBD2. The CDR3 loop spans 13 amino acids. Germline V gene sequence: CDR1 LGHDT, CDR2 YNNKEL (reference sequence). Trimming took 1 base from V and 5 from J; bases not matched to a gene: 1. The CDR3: CASSQAGLDEQYF. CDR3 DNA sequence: TGTGCCAGCAGCCAAGCGGGACTAGACGAGCAGTACTTC.

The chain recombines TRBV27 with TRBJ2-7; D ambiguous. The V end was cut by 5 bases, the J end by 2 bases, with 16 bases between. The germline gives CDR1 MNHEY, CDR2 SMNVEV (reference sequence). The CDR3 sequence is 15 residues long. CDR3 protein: CASSLNPLIPYEQYF. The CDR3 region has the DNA TGTGCCAGCAGTCTGAACCCTCTAATTCCCTACGAGCAGTACTTC.

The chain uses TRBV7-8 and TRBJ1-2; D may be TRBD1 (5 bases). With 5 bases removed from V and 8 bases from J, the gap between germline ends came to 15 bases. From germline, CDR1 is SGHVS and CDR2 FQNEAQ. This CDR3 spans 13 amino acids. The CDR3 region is CASSPGTFGGYTF. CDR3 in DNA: TGTGCCAGCAGCCCGGGGACCTTCGGCGGCTACACCTTC. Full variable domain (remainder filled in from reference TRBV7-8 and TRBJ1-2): GAGVSQSPRYKVAKRGQDVALRCDPISGHVSLFWYQQALGQGPEFLTYFQNEAQLDKSGLPSDRFFAERPEGSVSTLKIQRTQQEDSAVYLCASSPGTFGGYTFGSGTRLTVV.

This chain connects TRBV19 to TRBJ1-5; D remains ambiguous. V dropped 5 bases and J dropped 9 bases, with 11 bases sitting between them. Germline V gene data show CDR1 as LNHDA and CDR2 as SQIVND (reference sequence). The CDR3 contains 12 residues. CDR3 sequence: CASSPSVGPQHF. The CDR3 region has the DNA TGTGCCAGTAGTCCTAGTGTCGGGCCCCAGCATTTT.

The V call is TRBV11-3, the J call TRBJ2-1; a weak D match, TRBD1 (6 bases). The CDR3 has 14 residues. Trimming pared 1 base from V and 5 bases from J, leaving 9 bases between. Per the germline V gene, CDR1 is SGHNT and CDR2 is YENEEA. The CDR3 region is CASSLGGPDNEQFF. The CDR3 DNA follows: TGTGCCAGCAGCTTAGGGGGGCCGGACAATGAGCAGTTCTTC.

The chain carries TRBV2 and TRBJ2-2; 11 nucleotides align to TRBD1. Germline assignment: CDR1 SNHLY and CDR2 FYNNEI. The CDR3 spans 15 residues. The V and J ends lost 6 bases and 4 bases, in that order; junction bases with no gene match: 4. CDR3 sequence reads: CASRGQGDTTGELFF. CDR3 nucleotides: TGTGCCAGCAGGGGACAGGGGGATACCACCGGGGAGCTGTTTTTT.

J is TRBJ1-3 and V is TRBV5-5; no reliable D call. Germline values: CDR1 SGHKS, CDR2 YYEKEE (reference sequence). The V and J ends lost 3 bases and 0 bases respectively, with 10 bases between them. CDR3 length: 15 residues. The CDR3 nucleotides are TGTGCCAGCAGCTCCCAGCCCCTCTCTGGAAACACCATATATTTT. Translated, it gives CASSSQPLSGNTIYF. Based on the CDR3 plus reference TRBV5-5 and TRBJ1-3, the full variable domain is DAGVTQSPTHLIKTRGQQVTLRCSPISGHKSVSWYQQVLGQGPQFIFQYYEKEERGRGNFPDRFSARQFPNYSSELNVNALLLGDSALYLCASSSQPLSGNTIYFGEGSWLTVV.

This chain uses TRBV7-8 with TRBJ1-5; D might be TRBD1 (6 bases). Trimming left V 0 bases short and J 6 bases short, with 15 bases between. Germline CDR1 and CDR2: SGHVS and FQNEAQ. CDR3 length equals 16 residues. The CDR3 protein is CASSLALGGASQPQHF. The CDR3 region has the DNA TGTGCCAGCAGCTTAGCGCTAGGGGGGGCGAGTCAGCCCCAGCATTTT. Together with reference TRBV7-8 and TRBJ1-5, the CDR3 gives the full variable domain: GAGVSQSPRYKVAKRGQDVALRCDPISGHVSLFWYQQALGQGPEFLTYFQNEAQLDKSGLPSDRFFAERPEGSVSTLKIQRTQQEDSAVYLCASSLALGGASQPQHFGDGTRLSIL.

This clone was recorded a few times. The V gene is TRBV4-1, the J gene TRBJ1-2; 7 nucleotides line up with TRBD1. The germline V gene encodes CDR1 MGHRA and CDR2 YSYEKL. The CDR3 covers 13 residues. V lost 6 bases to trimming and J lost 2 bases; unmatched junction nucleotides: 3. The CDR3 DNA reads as TGCGCCAGCAGAGGGGACAGCAACTATGGCTACACCTTC. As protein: CASRGDSNYGYTF.

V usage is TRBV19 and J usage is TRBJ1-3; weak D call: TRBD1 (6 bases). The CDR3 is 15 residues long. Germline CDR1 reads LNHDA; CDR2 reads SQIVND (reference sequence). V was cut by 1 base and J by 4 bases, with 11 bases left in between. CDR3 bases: TGTGCCAGTAGTATAGCTATGGACAGCGGAAACACCATATATTTT. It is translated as CASSIAMDSGNTIYF.

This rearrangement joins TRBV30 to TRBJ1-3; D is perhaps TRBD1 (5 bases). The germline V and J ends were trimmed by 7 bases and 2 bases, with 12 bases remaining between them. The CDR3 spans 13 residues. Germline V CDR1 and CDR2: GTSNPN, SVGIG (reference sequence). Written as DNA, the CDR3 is TGTGCCTTTAGGGGTCCCCCTGGAAACACCATATATTTT. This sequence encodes CAFRGPPGNTIYF.

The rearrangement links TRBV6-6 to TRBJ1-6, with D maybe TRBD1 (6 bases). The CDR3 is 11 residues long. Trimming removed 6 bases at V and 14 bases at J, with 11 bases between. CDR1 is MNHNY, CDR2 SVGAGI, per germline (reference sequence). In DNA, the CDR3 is TGTGCCAGCAGCGGAGGGGGGTCCCTCCACTTT. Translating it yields CASSGGGSLHF.

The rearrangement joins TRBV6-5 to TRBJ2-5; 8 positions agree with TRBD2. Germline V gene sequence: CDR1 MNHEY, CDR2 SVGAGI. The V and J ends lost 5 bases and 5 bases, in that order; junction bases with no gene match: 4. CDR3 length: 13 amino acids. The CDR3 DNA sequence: TGTGCCAGCAGTATTCGGGGGGGCGAGACCCAGTACTTC. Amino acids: CASSIRGGETQYF.

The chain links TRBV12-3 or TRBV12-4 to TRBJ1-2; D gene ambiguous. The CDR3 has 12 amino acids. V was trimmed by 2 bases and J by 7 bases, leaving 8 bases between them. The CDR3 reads CASSLPPSGYTF. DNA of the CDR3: TGTGCCAGCAGTTTACCCCCAAGTGGCTACACCTTC.

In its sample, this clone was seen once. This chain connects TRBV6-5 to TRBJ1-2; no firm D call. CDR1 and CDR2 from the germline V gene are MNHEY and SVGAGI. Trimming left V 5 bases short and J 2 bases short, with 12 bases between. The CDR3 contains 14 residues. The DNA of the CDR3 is TGTGCCAGCAGTCGGACGGCTGGGAACTATGGCTACACCTTC. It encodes CASSRTAGNYGYTF.